This T cell receptor beta chain stems from a study of preoperative IRX-2 immunotherapy in early breast cancer (dated by TCRdb to the late 2010s). The library was built by means of the immunoSEQ multiplex PCR assay. Sourced from immuneACCESS, this table was stored by TCRdb with only in-frame sequences that have V and J called. A share of the clones is absent; for the studies checked, an unresolved V gene accounts for under half, and the remainder has no known explanation. This sample gives around 30,000 clones in total; 65% to 85% of them show up just once. The top ten clonotypes cover about 3.3% of the sample. The sample's treatment or condition label is to be understood as: preoperative locoregional IRX-2 cytokine immunotherapy. The samples were obtained from a phase Ib study that tested preoperative, locoregional IRX-2 cytokine immunotherapy designed to prime immune responses. The donors were early-stage breast cancer patients who were given IRX-2 prior to surgery.

As encoded in the germline V gene, CDR1 is MDHEN while CDR2 is SYDVKM. CDR3 length: 15 amino acids, cysteine to phenylalanine. Only CDR3 DNA remains: 45 bases, in frame from the first base. The germline V end is reduced by 3 bases and the J end by 9 bases; junction bases left unmatched: 11. Of note for this clone: The target of this receptor is not known. No per-base quality is available; no much larger clone lies one base away.

This receptor was identified in a human donor with breast cancer. The sample was acquired from a patient treated with IRX-2 immunotherapy. Here the chain combines TRBV28 and TRBJ1-3, and 7 junction bases match TRBD1. The sequence in DNA is TGTGCCAGCAGTTTCCCCGGGACAGACCAAAGCACCATATATTTT. It codes for CASSFPGTDQSTIYF.